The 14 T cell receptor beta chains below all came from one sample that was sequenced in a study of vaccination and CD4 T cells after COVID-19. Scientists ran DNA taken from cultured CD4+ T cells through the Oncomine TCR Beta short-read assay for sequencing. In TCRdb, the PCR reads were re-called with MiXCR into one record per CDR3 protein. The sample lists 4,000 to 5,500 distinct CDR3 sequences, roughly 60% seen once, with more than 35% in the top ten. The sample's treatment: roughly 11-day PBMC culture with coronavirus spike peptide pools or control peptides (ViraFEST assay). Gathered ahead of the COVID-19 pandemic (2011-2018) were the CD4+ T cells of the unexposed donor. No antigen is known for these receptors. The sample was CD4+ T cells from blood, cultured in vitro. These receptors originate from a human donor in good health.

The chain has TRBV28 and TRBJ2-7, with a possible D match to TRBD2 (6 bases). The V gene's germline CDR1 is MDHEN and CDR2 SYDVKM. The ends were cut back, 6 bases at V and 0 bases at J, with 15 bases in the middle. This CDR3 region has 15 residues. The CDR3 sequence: CASRFTRDSSYEQYF. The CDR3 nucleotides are TGTGCCAGCAGATTTACCCGGGACTCCTCCTACGAGCAGTACTTC. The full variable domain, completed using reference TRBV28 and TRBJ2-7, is DVKVTQSSRYLVKRTGEKVFLECVQDMDHENMFWYRQDPGLGLRLIYFSYDVKMKEKGDIPEGYSVSREKKERFSLILESASTNQTSMYLCASRFTRDSSYEQYFGPGTRLTVT.

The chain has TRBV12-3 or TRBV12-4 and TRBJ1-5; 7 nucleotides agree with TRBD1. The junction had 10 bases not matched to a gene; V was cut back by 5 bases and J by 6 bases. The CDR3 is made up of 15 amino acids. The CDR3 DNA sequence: TGTGCCAGCAGTCGGACAGGCCGGGCGGGTCAGCCCCAGCATTTT. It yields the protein CASSRTGRAGQPQHF.

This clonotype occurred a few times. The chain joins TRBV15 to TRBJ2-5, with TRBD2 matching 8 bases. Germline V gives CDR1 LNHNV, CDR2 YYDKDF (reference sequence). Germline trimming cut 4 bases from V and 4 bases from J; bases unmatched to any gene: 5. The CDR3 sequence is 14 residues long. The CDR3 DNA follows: TGTGCCACCAGCAAACGGACTAGCCGAGAGACCCAGTACTTC. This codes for CATSKRTSRETQYF.

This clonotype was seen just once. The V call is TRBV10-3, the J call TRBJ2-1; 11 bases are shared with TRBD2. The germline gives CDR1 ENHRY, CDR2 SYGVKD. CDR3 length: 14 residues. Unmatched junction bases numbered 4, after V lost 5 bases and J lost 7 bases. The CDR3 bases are TGTGCCATCAGTTCAACTAGCGGGGGAAATGAGCAGTTCTTC. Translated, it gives CAISSTSGGNEQFF.

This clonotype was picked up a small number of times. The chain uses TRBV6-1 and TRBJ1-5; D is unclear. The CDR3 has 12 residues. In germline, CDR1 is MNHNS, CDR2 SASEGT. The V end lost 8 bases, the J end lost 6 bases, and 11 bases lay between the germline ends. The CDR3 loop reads CASREWAQPQHF. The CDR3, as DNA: TGTGCCAGCCGCGAGTGGGCTCAGCCCCAGCATTTT.

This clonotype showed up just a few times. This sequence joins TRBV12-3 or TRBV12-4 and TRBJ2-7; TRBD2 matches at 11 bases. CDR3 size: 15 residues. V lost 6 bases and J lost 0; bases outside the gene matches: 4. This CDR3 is CASSRTSGGSYEQYF. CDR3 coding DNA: TGTGCCAGCAGCCGTACTAGCGGGGGCTCCTACGAGCAGTACTTC.

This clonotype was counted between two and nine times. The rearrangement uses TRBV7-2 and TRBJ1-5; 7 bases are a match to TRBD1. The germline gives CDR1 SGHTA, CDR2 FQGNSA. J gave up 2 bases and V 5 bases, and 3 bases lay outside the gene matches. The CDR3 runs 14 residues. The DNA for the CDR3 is TGTGCCAGCAGCCCAACAGGGGGCAATCAGCCCCAGCATTTT. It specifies CASSPTGGNQPQHF. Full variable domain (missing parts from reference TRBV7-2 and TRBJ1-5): GAGVSQSPSNKVTEKGKDVELRCDPISGHTALYWYRQSLGQGLEFLIYFQGNSAPDKSGLPSDRFSAERTGGSVSTLTIQRTQQEDSAVYLCASSPTGGNQPQHFGDGTRLSIL.

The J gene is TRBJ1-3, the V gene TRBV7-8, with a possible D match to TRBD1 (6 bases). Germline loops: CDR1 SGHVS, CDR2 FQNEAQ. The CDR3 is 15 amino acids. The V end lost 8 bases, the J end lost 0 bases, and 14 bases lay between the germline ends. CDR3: CASSDRPNSGNTIYF. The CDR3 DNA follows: TGTGCCAGCTCCGACAGGCCAAACTCTGGAAACACCATATATTTT. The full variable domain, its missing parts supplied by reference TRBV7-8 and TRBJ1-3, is GAGVSQSPRYKVAKRGQDVALRCDPISGHVSLFWYQQALGQGPEFLTYFQNEAQLDKSGLPSDRFFAERPEGSVSTLKIQRTQQEDSAVYLCASSDRPNSGNTIYFGEGSWLTVV.

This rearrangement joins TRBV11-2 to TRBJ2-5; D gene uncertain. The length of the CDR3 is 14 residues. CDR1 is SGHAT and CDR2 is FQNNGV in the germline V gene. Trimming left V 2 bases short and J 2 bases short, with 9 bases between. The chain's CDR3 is CASSLSDGQETQYF. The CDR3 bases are TGTGCCAGCAGCTTATCTGACGGGCAAGAGACCCAGTACTTC.

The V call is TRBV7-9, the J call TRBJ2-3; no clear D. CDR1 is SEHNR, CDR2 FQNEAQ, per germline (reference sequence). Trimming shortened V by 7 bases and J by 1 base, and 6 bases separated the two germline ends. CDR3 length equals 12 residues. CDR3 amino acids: CASTPGTDTQYF. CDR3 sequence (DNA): TGTGCCAGCACCCCCGGCACAGATACGCAGTATTTT. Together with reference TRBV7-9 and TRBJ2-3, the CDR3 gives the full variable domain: DTGVSQNPRHKITKRGQNVTFRCDPISEHNRLYWYRQTLGQGPEFLTYFQNEAQLEKSRLLSDRFSAERPKGSFSTLEIQRTEQGDSAMYLCASTPGTDTQYFGPGTRLTVL.

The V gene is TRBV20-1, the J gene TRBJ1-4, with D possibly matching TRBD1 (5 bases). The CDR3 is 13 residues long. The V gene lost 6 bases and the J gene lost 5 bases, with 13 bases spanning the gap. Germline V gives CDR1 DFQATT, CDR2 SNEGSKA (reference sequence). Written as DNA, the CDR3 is TGCAGTGCAGGACACGGGGGGAATGAAAAACTGTTTTTT. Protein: CSAGHGGNEKLFF.

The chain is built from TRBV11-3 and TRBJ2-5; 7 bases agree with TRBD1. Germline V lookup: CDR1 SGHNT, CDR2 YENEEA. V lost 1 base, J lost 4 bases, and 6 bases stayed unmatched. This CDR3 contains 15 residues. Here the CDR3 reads CASSLGGGASETQYF. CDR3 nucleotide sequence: TGTGCCAGCAGCTTAGGAGGGGGCGCCTCAGAGACCCAGTACTTC. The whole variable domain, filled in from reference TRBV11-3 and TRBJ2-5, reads EAGVVQSPRYKIIEKKQPVAFWCNPISGHNTLYWYLQNLGQGPELLIRYENEEAVDDSQLPKDRFSAERLKGVDSTLKIQPAELGDSAVYLCASSLGGGASETQYFGPGTRLLVL.

The CDR3 sequence is CASTPNQTGRTQYF. As DNA, the CDR3 is TGTGCCAGCACCCCCAACCAGACAGGGAGGACCCAGTACTTC. This sequence joins TRBV6-1 and TRBJ2-5, with 7 bases that match TRBD1. The CDR3 runs 14 residues. CDR1 MNHNS and CDR2 SASEGT come from the germline V gene. Trimming removed 7 bases from V and 7 bases from J; junction bases left unmatched: 12.

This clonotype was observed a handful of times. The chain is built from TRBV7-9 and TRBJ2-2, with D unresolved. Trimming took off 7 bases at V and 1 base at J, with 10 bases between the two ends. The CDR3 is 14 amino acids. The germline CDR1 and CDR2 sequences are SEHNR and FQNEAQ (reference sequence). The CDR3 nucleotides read TGTGCCAGCATCCCGCTAGGGAACACCGGGGAGCTGTTTTTT. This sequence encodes CASIPLGNTGELFF.